This T cell receptor beta chain was captured in a study of blood T cell repertoires in COVID-19. The wider study: The study drew acute and convalescent COVID-19 samples from the United States, Italy and Spain. T cells, B-cell-depleted T cells, or PBMCs supplied cDNA or gDNA.

This CDR3 region has 14 residues. With V trimmed by 1 base and J by 3 bases, 5 bases remained unmatched. The germline CDR1 and CDR2 sequences are GTSNPN and SVGIG (reference sequence). How the authors handled the data: Counts of nucleated cells, estimated from reference gene primer amplification, were obtained. Produced via immunoSEQ multiplex PCR; TCRdb's table is partial and in-frame only. Clonal size and the V and J genes are those of that table, whereas D and trimming came from the DNA. The repertoire holds 190,000 or so clones, with about 81% as singletons. Sequencing input: peripheral blood. This chain connects TRBV30 to TRBJ1-2, with 7 nucleotides matching TRBD1. The receptor was isolated from a woman older than 75 with COVID-19, enrolled during active disease. The CDR3 is CAWSGGRGDYGYTF. The CDR3 DNA is TGTGCCTGGAGTGGAGGCAGGGGGGACTATGGCTACACCTTC.